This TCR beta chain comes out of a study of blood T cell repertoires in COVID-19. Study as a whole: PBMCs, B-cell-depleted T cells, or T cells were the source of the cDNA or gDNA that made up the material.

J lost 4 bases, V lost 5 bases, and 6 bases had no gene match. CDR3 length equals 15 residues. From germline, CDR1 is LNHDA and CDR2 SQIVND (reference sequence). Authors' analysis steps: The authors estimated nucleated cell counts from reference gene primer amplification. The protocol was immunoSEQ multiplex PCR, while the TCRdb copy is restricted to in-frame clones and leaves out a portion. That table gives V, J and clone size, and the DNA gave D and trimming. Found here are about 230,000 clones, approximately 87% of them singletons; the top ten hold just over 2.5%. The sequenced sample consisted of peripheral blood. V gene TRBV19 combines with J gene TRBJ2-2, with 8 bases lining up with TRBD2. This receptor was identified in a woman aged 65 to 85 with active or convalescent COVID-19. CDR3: CASSSLAGGTGELFF. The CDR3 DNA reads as TGTGCCAGTAGTTCGCTAGCGGGCGGCACCGGGGAGCTGTTTTTT.